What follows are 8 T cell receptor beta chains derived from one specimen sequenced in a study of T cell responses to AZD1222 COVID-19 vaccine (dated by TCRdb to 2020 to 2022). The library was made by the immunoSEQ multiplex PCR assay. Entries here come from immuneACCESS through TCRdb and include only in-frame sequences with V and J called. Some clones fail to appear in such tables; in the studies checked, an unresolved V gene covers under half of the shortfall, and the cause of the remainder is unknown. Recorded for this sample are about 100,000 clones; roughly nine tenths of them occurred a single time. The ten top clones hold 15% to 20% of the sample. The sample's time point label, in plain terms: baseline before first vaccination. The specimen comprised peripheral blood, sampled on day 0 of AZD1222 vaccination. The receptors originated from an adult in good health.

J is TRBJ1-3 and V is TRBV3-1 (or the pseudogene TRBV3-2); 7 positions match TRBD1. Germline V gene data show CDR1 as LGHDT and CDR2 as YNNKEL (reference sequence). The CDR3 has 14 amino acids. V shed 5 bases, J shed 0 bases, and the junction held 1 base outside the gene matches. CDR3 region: CASSYRGSGNTIYF. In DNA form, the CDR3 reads TGTGCCAGCAGCTACAGGGGCTCTGGAAACACCATATATTTT.

CDR3 in amino acids: CASSPGLHPKETQYF. CDR3 DNA: TGCGCCAGCAGCCCGGGACTCCATCCGAAAGAGACCCAGTACTTC. The chain joins TRBV5-1 to TRBJ2-5, with D possibly TRBD2 on 6 matching bases. This CDR3 is built from 15 residues. Trimming stripped 4 bases from V and 3 bases from J, with 16 bases between. In germline, CDR1 is SGHRS, CDR2 YFSETQ.

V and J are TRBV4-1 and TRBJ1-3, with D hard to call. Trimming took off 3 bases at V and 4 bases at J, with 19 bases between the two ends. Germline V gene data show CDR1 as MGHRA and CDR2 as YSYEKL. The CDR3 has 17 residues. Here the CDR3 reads CASSQTPMGSGGNTIYF. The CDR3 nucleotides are TGCGCCAGCAGCCAGACTCCAATGGGGTCTGGCGGAAACACCATATATTTT.

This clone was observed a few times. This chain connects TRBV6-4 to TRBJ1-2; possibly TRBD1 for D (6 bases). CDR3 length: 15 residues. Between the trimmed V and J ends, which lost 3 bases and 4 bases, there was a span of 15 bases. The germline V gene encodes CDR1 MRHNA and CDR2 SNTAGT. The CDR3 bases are TGTGCCAGCAGTGAGTATACAGGGAGCGGCTATGGCTACACCTTC. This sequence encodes CASSEYTGSGYGYTF.

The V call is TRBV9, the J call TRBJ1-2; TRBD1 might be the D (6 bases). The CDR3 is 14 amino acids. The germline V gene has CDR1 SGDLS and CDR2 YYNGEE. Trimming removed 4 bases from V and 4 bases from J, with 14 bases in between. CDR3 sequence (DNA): TGTGCCAGCAGCCGTTCAGGGGACGGCTATGGCTACACCTTC. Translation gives CASSRSGDGYGYTF.

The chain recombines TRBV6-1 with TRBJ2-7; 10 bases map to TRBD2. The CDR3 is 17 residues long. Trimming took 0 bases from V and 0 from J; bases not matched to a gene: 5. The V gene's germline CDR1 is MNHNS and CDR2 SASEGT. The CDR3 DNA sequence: TGTGCCAGCAGTGAAGCGCCAGCGGGGGGGAGCTCCTACGAGCAGTACTTC. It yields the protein CASSEAPAGGSSYEQYF.

The CDR3 sequence: CASTGQWGGNTIYF. CDR3 bases: TGTGCCAGCACCGGCCAGTGGGGCGGAAACACCATATATTTT. This chain uses TRBV18 with TRBJ1-3; D is perhaps TRBD1 (5 bases). CDR3 length: 14 amino acids. Germline V CDR1 and CDR2: KGHSH, LQKENI. Trimming cost V 8 bases and J 4 bases, with 15 bases left between them.

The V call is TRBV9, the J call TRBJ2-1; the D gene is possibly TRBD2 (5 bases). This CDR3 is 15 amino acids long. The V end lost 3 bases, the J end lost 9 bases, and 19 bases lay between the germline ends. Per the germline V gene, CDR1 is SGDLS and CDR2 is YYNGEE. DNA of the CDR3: TGTGCCAGCAGCGCGGCCCCCACTAGTTCTGGTGAGCAGTTCTTC. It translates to CASSAAPTSSGEQFF.